This T cell receptor (beta chain) appears in the sequencing data of a study of blood T cells in healthy people across ages (dated by TCRdb to the mid-2010s). About the investigation overall: In model experiments, template switching captured roughly one uniquely barcoded TCR beta cDNA molecule for every two T cells. The study measured age-related changes in TCR beta repertoire diversity using deep sequencing normalized with unique cDNA molecular identifiers. The donors were divided into four age groups: young (average approximately 17 years), middle-aged (roughly 40), aged (around 67) and long-lived (more than 75). To avoid experimental bias, donors of different ages were distributed randomly across sequencing lanes. The study analyzed two additional independent replicas of 1 million unique cDNA reads from the same blood draw for two donors, one aged 18 to 29 and one aged 80 or older.

Here is what the overall study found, with its caveats: Observed TCR beta diversity per million T cells fell roughly linearly with age, and a significant reduction was already apparent by age around 40. Donor CMV infection status was unknown, potentially confounding age-related changes in expanded clonotypes. Estimates of total diversity based on one million sequenced T cells were regarded as lower bounds and as underestimates. Bulk unsorted PBMC profiling prevented conclusive comparison of naive and antigen-experienced compartments. The long-lived group showed more naive CD4+ T cells, fewer expanded clones and increased TCR diversity than the aged group, suggesting age selection. A strong correlation was found between observed TCR beta diversity and the percentage of naive T cells measured by flow cytometry.

Library generation was performed with 5' RACE. The instrument given in TCRdb is Illumina HiSeq 2500. A second 7 to 11 cycle PCR used a sample-barcoded 5' primer and a J-beta primer mix. A template-switch 5' adaptor carrying 12 random nucleotides introduced a unique molecular identifier onto each TCR beta cDNA molecule. Each sample yielded at least 2.5 million CDR3-containing paired-end reads. First-strand cDNA synthesis was performed from all RNA using the Mint cDNA synthesis kit, with priming by a TRBC-specific oligonucleotide. Following uracil-DNA glycosylase treatment, all cDNA underwent a first 18-cycle PCR with the universal primers M1SS and BC2_uni_R. In the source study's methods: For normalization, 1 million high-quality reads, each with a distinct molecular identifier, were randomly selected from each sample. Reads with shared molecular identifiers were discarded instead of being binned into consensus sequences. MiTCR, run with a Q25 quality threshold and the strictest error-elimination algorithm, handled CDR3 identification, clonotype clustering and error correction. Lower-bound total TCR beta diversity was estimated with a nonparametric unseen species model using Euler transformation. TCRdb itself trimmed the public reads at Q25 with fastp, ran MiXCR and retained productive beta chains. Rows with one shared CDR3 protein collapse into an entry with the most common genes and DNA. The V and J calls come from TCRdb's annotation, not from the publication. Within this sample are around 280,000 distinct CDR3 sequences, with 27% of them counted one time only. The ten top clones hold around 29% of the sample.

Donors were 40 or so systemically healthy Caucasian individuals from Russia aged roughly 6 to 100 years. About 9.6 milliliters of peripheral blood were collected from each donor into EDTA-treated Vacutainer tubes. Ficoll-Paque density-gradient centrifugation was used to isolate PBMCs, with at least 7 million obtained per sample. Trizol reagent was used to extract total RNA from PBMCs, with at least 5.5 micrograms per sample. Naive CD45RAhigh/CD27high T cell percentages were measured by flow cytometry on a PBMC aliquot from every donor. Concerning this clonotype: Its antigen specificity is not known. Base-call qualities are not available, and no considerably larger clone is one nucleotide away.

This TCR was recovered from a woman between 65 and 79 years old in good health. Sample: blood.

CDR3 reads: CSVYPGAGANVLTF. The nucleotide sequence reads TGCAGCGTTTATCCGGGGGCTGGGGCCAACGTCCTGACTTTC. The V and J genes are TRBV29-1 and TRBJ2-6; 6 matching bases give a weak D call of TRBD2. The V and J ends are trimmed by 5 bases and 2 bases, leaving 10 bases between them. From the germline V gene, CDR1 is SQVTM and CDR2 is ANQGSEA. From cysteine to phenylalanine, the CDR3 is 14 amino acids long. The sequence is cut down to CDR3 DNA, 42 bases in frame from base 1. The full variable domain, completed from the reference TRBV29-1 and TRBJ2-6 proteins outside the CDR3, reads SAVISQKPSRDICQRGTSLTIQCQVDSQVTMMFWYRQQPGQSLTLIATANQGSEATYESGFVIDKFPISRPNLTFSTLTVSNMSPEDSSIYLCSVYPGAGANVLTFGAGSRLTVL.